This TCR beta chain was sequenced during a study of T cell responses to AZD1222 COVID-19 vaccine. General study findings and limits: Once two AZD1222 doses were given, Spike-specific TCR breadth and depth went up. Repertoires were collected only later (after the peak T cell response had occurred). Across spike, vaccine-associated CD4 TCRs were found, dominant at 160-218 and 743-854.

TCRdb's copy holds only in-frame clones and misses some; the assay was immunoSEQ multiplex PCR. The sample yields 99,000 or so clones, roughly 82% seen once. This CDR3 spans 15 amino acids. Germline trimming cut 2 bases from V and 2 bases from J; bases unmatched to any gene: 6. Germline V lookup: CDR1 MNHEY, CDR2 SVGAGI. This clone has just one count. Its specificity is not known. The TCR was taken from an adult in good health. The specimen was peripheral blood, collected on day 0 of AZD1222 vaccination. The gene calls are TRBV6-5 and TRBJ2-7; 7 bases line up with TRBD2. This CDR3 is CASSYGGVFPYEQYF. The CDR3 DNA reads as TGTGCCAGCAGTTACGGGGGGGTTTTCCCCTACGAGCAGTACTTC.